These 9 T cell receptor beta chains share one sample of origin, sequenced in a study of radiotherapy plus CTLA-4 blockade in lung cancer. Repertoires were generated with immunoSEQ multiplex PCR, while TCRdb's copy carries only in-frame clones and drops some. The table records about 120,000 clones, about 87% of them present only once. Sequenced material: peripheral blood, taken from a patient treated with radiotherapy plus ipilimumab. All receptors derive from a human donor with non-small cell lung cancer that progressed on radiotherapy plus ipilimumab.

This clone was counted a few times. J is TRBJ1-4 and V is TRBV10-3; TRBD1 matches at 8 bases. The CDR3 consists of 14 residues. Trimming took 6 bases from V and 7 from J; bases not matched to a gene: 7. Germline CDR1 is ENHRY and CDR2 is SYGVKD. The CDR3 spells CAISRDRMGEKLFF. CDR3 DNA: TGTGCCATCAGCCGGGACAGGATGGGTGAAAAACTGTTTTTT.

The chain uses TRBV27 and TRBJ1-4; D not resolved. Deletions cut 2 bases from V and 2 bases from J, with 12 bases between. The CDR3 totals 16 residues. Germline V gives CDR1 MNHEY, CDR2 SMNVEV (reference sequence). CDR3 nucleotide sequence: TGTGCCAGCAGTTTACGTCGATTGGACACTAATGAAAAACTGTTTTTT. Amino acids: CASSLRRLDTNEKLFF.

This clone was detected only once. V gene TRBV15 combines with J gene TRBJ2-1; weak D call: TRBD2 (6 bases). V was shortened by 0 bases and J by 7 bases, with 16 bases between the two germline ends. CDR3 size: 16 residues. Germline CDR1 is LNHNV and CDR2 is YYDKDF (reference sequence). DNA for the CDR3: TGTGCCACCAGCAGAGAGGGGAGGATCCGCGGAAATGAGCAGTTCTTC. Protein: CATSREGRIRGNEQFF.

Only a few counts were recorded for this clone. The CDR3 DNA is TGTGCCACCAGCAGAGAGGGGGCCTATGGCTACACCTTC. Its translation is CATSREGAYGYTF. The rearrangement uses TRBV15 and TRBJ1-2; TRBD1 might be the D (6 bases). CDR1 is LNHNV, CDR2 YYDKDF, per germline (reference sequence). V shed 0 bases and J shed 4 bases, with 6 bases lying between them. CDR3 length equals 13 residues.

This rearrangement joins TRBV11-2 to TRBJ1-1; 9 nucleotides line up with TRBD1. The CDR3 totals 13 residues. The germline CDR1 and CDR2 sequences are SGHAT and FQNNGV. The ends lost 3 bases at V and 7 bases at J; junction bases unmatched: 3. DNA for the CDR3: TGTGCCAGCAGCTTCGGACAGGGGAATGAAGCTTTCTTT. Translation: CASSFGQGNEAFF.

The chain recombines TRBV18 with TRBJ2-2, with TRBD2 as a possible D gene (6 bases). From germline, CDR1 is KGHSH and CDR2 LQKENI. This CDR3 is 16 amino acids long. V shed 3 bases and J shed 0 bases, with 11 bases lying between them. CDR3 nucleotides: TGTGCCAGCTCACCGGCGTTAGCGGCGAACACCGGGGAGCTGTTTTTT. The encoded protein is CASSPALAANTGELFF.

A single count supports this clone. CDR3 DNA: TGTGCCAGCAGCCAAGGGACTAGCGGGATCTACGAGCAGTACTTC. Translated: CASSQGTSGIYEQYF. This chain links TRBV7-9 with TRBJ2-7; 13 positions match TRBD2. V was clipped by 5 bases and J by 3 bases; unmatched bases: 4. CDR1 and CDR2 (germline): SEHNR, FQNEAQ (reference sequence). The CDR3 runs to 15 residues.

This clone has more than one count but fewer than ten. The V call is TRBV27, the J call TRBJ2-7, with 12 bases aligning to TRBD2. The CDR3 consists of 15 residues. Germline trimming cut 7 bases from V and 7 bases from J; bases unmatched to any gene: 11. Germline values: CDR1 MNHEY, CDR2 SMNVEV (reference sequence). The CDR3 reads CASKSPSGRAGEQYF. The CDR3 DNA sequence: TGTGCCAGCAAGAGTCCTAGCGGGAGGGCCGGGGAGCAGTACTTC.

V is TRBV10-2 and J is TRBJ1-5; D is perhaps TRBD1 (5 bases). The V end lost 3 bases, the J end lost 4 bases, and 10 bases lay between the germline ends. The CDR3 spans 14 residues. CDR1 and CDR2 from the germline V gene are WSHSY and SAAADI. CDR3 sequence reads: CASSESGKNQPQHF. The CDR3 DNA follows: TGCGCCAGCAGTGAATCAGGGAAAAATCAGCCCCAGCATTTT.